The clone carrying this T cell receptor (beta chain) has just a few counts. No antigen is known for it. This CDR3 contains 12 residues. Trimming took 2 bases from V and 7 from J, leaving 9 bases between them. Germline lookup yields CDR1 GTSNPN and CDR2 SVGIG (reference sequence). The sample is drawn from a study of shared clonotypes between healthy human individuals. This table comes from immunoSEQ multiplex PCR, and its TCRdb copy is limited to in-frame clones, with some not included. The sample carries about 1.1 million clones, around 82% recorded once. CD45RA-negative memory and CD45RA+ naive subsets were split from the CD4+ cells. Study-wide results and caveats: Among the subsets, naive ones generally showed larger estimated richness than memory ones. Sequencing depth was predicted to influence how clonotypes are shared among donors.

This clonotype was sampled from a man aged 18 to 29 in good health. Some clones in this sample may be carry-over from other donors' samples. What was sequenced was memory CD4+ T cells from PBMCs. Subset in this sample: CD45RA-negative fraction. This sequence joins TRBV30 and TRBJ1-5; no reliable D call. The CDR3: CAWSTVGQPQHF. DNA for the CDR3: TGTGCCTGGAGTACGGTGGGACAGCCCCAGCATTTT.